This T cell receptor beta chain was recovered during a study of blood T cell repertoires in COVID-19. This clone appeared a few times. Authors' data handling: How many nucleated cells were present was estimated from reference gene primer amplification. Some clones are missing from TCRdb's copy, which holds only in-frame ones; the method was immunoSEQ multiplex PCR. The V and J calls and clone size were taken over from that table, and D and trimming were inferred from the DNA. The data show 330,000 or so clones, roughly 86% seen once. The TCR was taken from a man aged 25-40 years with COVID-19, enrolled during active disease. Sequenced material: peripheral blood.

CDR3 sequence: CATSDPGRLAGGPPVGYEQYF. Written as DNA, the CDR3 is TGTGCCACCAGTGATCCCGGCAGACTAGCGGGAGGGCCTCCCGTAGGATACGAGCAGTACTTC. V usage is TRBV24-1 and J usage is TRBJ2-7; 14 bases line up with TRBD2. CDR3 length: 21 residues. With V trimmed by 3 bases and J by 4 bases, 19 bases remained unmatched. From germline, CDR1 is KGHDR and CDR2 SFDVKD.